Listed below are T cell receptor beta chains from one sample, sequenced in a study of blood T cell repertoires in COVID-19. Method: immunoSEQ multiplex PCR; TCRdb's copy keeps in-frame clones and lacks some. The sample shows roughly 200,000 clones, more than 75% of them seen only once. The sample was peripheral blood. The receptor set was obtained from a woman aged 45-60 years with active or convalescent COVID-19. The CDR3 runs from the conserved cysteine through the conserved F or W. D genes are given only for firm matches. Rows give clone size only sometimes, using once, few, many, or a class for an expanded clone.

j_gene: TRBJ1-6
abundance: -
d_gene: -
v_gene: TRBV6-2/TRBV6-3
CDR3aa: CASSSSGRPLHF
CDR3nt: TGTGCCAGCAGTTCAAGCGGTAGACCCCTCCACTTT

j_gene: TRBJ2-7
abundance: -
d_gene: TRBD1
v_gene: TRBV3-1/TRBV3-2
CDR3aa: CASSTRGTGVHEQYF
CDR3nt: TGTGCCAGCAGCACCCGGGGGACAGGGGTCCACGAGCAGTACTTC

j_gene: TRBJ1-3
abundance: -
d_gene: -
v_gene: TRBV30
CDR3aa: CAWSVTGNGDTIYF
CDR3nt: TGTGCCTGGAGTGTTACGGGGAATGGGGACACCATATATTTT

j_gene: TRBJ2-1
abundance: -
d_gene: TRBD2
v_gene: TRBV20-1
CDR3aa: CSASLRLAGGPFGYNEQFF
CDR3nt: TGCAGTGCTAGTTTGCGACTAGCGGGAGGGCCATTCGGATACAATGAGCAGTTCTTC

j_gene: TRBJ2-7
abundance: -
d_gene: -
v_gene: TRBV7-2
CDR3aa: CASSLDRVSSYEQYF
CDR3nt: TGTGCCAGCAGCTTAGACAGGGTAAGCTCCTACGAGCAGTACTTC

j_gene: TRBJ2-7
abundance: once
d_gene: -
v_gene: TRBV5-1
CDR3aa: CASSVTGGASYEQYF
CDR3nt: TGCGCCAGCAGCGTCACAGGGGGGGCCTCCTACGAGCAGTACTTC

j_gene: TRBJ1-4
abundance: few
d_gene: -
v_gene: TRBV2
CDR3aa: CATGKSGRGEKLFF
CDR3nt: TGTGCCACAGGGAAAAGTGGAAGGGGTGAAAAACTGTTTTTT

j_gene: TRBJ2-1
abundance: -
d_gene: TRBD2
v_gene: TRBV5-8
CDR3aa: CASPLGLAGGPTYNEQFF
CDR3nt: TGTGCCAGCCCCTTGGGGCTAGCGGGGGGGCCCACCTACAATGAGCAGTTCTTC

j_gene: TRBJ2-3
abundance: -
d_gene: -
v_gene: TRBV4-1
CDR3aa: CASSQEKDPTSPCTDTQYF
CDR3nt: TGCGCCAGCAGCCAAGAAAAGGACCCGACTAGTCCCTGCACAGATACGCAGTATTTT

j_gene: TRBJ1-2
abundance: few
d_gene: -
v_gene: TRBV30
CDR3aa: CAWSLINYGYTF
CDR3nt: TGTGCCTGGAGTCTAATTAACTATGGCTACACCTTC

j_gene: TRBJ2-3
abundance: -
d_gene: -
v_gene: TRBV12-3/TRBV12-4
CDR3aa: CASTRGSTDTQYF
CDR3nt: TGTGCCAGCACGCGAGGAAGCACAGATACGCAGTATTTT

j_gene: TRBJ1-1
abundance: -
d_gene: -
v_gene: TRBV28
CDR3aa: CASSPATGMNTEAFF
CDR3nt: TGTGCCAGCAGCCCCGCGACAGGTATGAACACTGAAGCTTTCTTT

j_gene: TRBJ2-7
abundance: few
d_gene: -
v_gene: TRBV15
CDR3aa: CATSPGRGDHEQYF
CDR3nt: TGTGCCACCAGCCCAGGCAGGGGGGACCACGAGCAGTACTTC

j_gene: TRBJ1-5
abundance: -
d_gene: -
v_gene: TRBV2
CDR3aa: CASGPEGDQPQHF
CDR3nt: TGTGCCAGCGGCCCGGAGGGAGATCAGCCCCAGCATTTT

j_gene: TRBJ2-7
abundance: -
d_gene: -
v_gene: TRBV9
CDR3aa: CASSVDMSSYEQYF
CDR3nt: TGTGCCAGCAGCGTCGACATGAGCTCCTACGAGCAGTACTTC

j_gene: TRBJ1-1
abundance: once
d_gene: TRBD1
v_gene: TRBV6-4
CDR3aa: CASSSDRGDTEAFF
CDR3nt: TGTGCCAGCAGTTCAGACAGGGGAGATACTGAAGCTTTCTTT

j_gene: TRBJ1-1
abundance: few
d_gene: -
v_gene: TRBV6-6
CDR3aa: CASRPLDKDTEAFF
CDR3nt: TGTGCCAGCAGACCGCTGGACAAGGACACTGAAGCTTTCTTT

j_gene: TRBJ2-5
abundance: -
d_gene: TRBD2
v_gene: TRBV19
CDR3aa: CASTPVLAGGHETQYF
CDR3nt: TGTGCCAGTACCCCAGTACTAGCGGGAGGGCACGAGACCCAGTACTTC

j_gene: TRBJ2-7
abundance: -
d_gene: TRBD1
v_gene: TRBV28
CDR3aa: CASSLRGLGRVYEQYF
CDR3nt: TGTGCCAGCAGTCTCAGGGGGCTGGGACGAGTATACGAGCAGTACTTC

j_gene: TRBJ2-4
abundance: -
d_gene: TRBD2
v_gene: TRBV19
CDR3aa: CASSIVGVGGNIQYF
CDR3nt: TGTGCCAGTAGTATAGTAGGCGTCGGGGGGAACATTCAGTACTTC

j_gene: TRBJ2-7
abundance: -
d_gene: -
v_gene: TRBV28
CDR3aa: CASRGGEQYF
CDR3nt: TGTGCCAGCAGGGGGGGCGAGCAGTACTTC

j_gene: TRBJ2-2
abundance: -
d_gene: TRBD1
v_gene: TRBV18
CDR3aa: CASSAQGAGTGELFF
CDR3nt: TGTGCCAGCTCAGCCCAGGGGGCTGGCACCGGGGAGCTGTTTTTT

j_gene: TRBJ1-2
abundance: -
d_gene: TRBD1
v_gene: TRBV28
CDR3aa: CASSLVGQGSYGYTF
CDR3nt: TGTGCCAGCAGCCTCGTGGGACAGGGAAGCTATGGCTACACCTTC

j_gene: TRBJ1-4
abundance: -
d_gene: -
v_gene: TRBV19
CDR3aa: CASSMGTGIRFGEKLFF
CDR3nt: TGTGCCAGTAGTATGGGAACAGGGATTCGATTTGGCGAAAAACTGTTTTTT

j_gene: TRBJ1-3
abundance: -
d_gene: -
v_gene: TRBV4-3
CDR3aa: CASSQDLLSGNTIYF
CDR3nt: TGCGCCAGCAGCCAAGATCTACTCTCTGGAAACACCATATATTTT

j_gene: TRBJ2-7
abundance: -
d_gene: TRBD1
v_gene: TRBV28
CDR3aa: CASRSSGTDYEQYF
CDR3nt: TGTGCCAGCAGATCGTCCGGGACAGACTACGAGCAGTACTTC

j_gene: TRBJ1-2
abundance: -
d_gene: -
v_gene: TRBV19
CDR3aa: CASSILWGRRVYGYTF
CDR3nt: TGTGCCAGTAGTATTCTTTGGGGTCGGCGGGTCTATGGCTACACCTTC

j_gene: TRBJ1-2
abundance: -
d_gene: TRBD1
v_gene: TRBV9
CDR3aa: CASSVGDRAGYGYTF
CDR3nt: TGTGCCAGCAGCGTAGGGGACAGGGCGGGGTATGGCTACACCTTC

j_gene: TRBJ2-1
abundance: -
d_gene: -
v_gene: TRBV7-3
CDR3aa: CASSLMLASYNEQFF
CDR3nt: TGTGCCAGCAGCTTAATGCTAGCGTCTTACAATGAGCAGTTCTTC

j_gene: TRBJ2-7
abundance: -
d_gene: -
v_gene: TRBV6-2/TRBV6-3
CDR3aa: CASSYSPEYEQYF
CDR3nt: TGTGCCAGCAGTTACTCACCCGAGTACGAGCAGTACTTC

j_gene: TRBJ2-1
abundance: -
d_gene: -
v_gene: TRBV28
CDR3aa: CASRAGSYNEQFF
CDR3nt: TGTGCCAGCAGGGCAGGCTCCTACAATGAGCAGTTCTTC

j_gene: TRBJ1-6
abundance: -
d_gene: -
v_gene: TRBV7-2
CDR3aa: CASSFTDSNSPLHF
CDR3nt: TGTGCCAGCAGCTTCACCGACAGTAATTCACCCCTCCACTTT

j_gene: TRBJ2-3
abundance: -
d_gene: -
v_gene: TRBV4-3
CDR3aa: CASSQDTPSFSVADTQYF
CDR3nt: TGCGCCAGCAGCCAAGATACCCCCTCGTTTAGCGTGGCAGATACGCAGTATTTT

j_gene: TRBJ2-2
abundance: -
d_gene: -
v_gene: TRBV5-5
CDR3aa: CASSPANTGELFF
CDR3nt: TGTGCCAGCAGCCCGGCGAACACCGGGGAGCTGTTTTTT

j_gene: TRBJ2-5
abundance: -
d_gene: -
v_gene: TRBV24-1
CDR3aa: CATRAVNQETQYF
CDR3nt: TGTGCCACCAGGGCTGTCAACCAAGAGACCCAGTACTTC

j_gene: TRBJ2-2
abundance: -
d_gene: TRBD2
v_gene: TRBV6-2/TRBV6-3
CDR3aa: CASSYLPRGGENTGELFF
CDR3nt: TGTGCCAGCAGTTACCTCCCCCGGGGGGGGGAGAACACCGGGGAGCTGTTTTTT

j_gene: TRBJ2-1
abundance: once
d_gene: TRBD2
v_gene: TRBV28
CDR3aa: CASSYPGLAGTYNEQFF
CDR3nt: TGTGCCAGCAGTTATCCGGGACTAGCGGGAACCTACAATGAGCAGTTCTTC

j_gene: TRBJ2-4
abundance: -
d_gene: -
v_gene: TRBV15
CDR3aa: CATGRAKNIQYF
CDR3nt: TGTGCCACCGGGAGGGCCAAAAACATTCAGTACTTC

j_gene: TRBJ2-7
abundance: -
d_gene: -
v_gene: TRBV7-2
CDR3aa: CASSSRQTYEQYF
CDR3nt: TGTGCCAGCAGCTCCAGACAGACCTACGAGCAGTACTTC

j_gene: TRBJ2-1
abundance: -
d_gene: TRBD1
v_gene: TRBV6-5
CDR3aa: CASKTGTASYNEQFF
CDR3nt: TGTGCCAGCAAAACCGGGACAGCCTCCTACAATGAGCAGTTCTTC

j_gene: TRBJ1-1
abundance: few
d_gene: TRBD1
v_gene: TRBV11-3
CDR3aa: CASSRGQGTGNTEAFF
CDR3nt: TGTGCCAGCAGCCGAGGACAGGGTACGGGAAACACTGAAGCTTTCTTT

j_gene: TRBJ2-6
abundance: -
d_gene: -
v_gene: TRBV6-2/TRBV6-3
CDR3aa: CASSPRQAESSGANVLTF
CDR3nt: TGTGCCAGCAGTCCCAGACAGGCCGAGAGCTCTGGGGCCAACGTCCTGACTTTC

j_gene: TRBJ2-2
abundance: few
d_gene: -
v_gene: TRBV29-1
CDR3aa: CSGRDIANTGELFF
CDR3nt: TGCAGCGGACGGGACATAGCTAATACCGGGGAGCTGTTTTTT

j_gene: TRBJ2-3
abundance: -
d_gene: -
v_gene: TRBV11-2
CDR3aa: CASSLDDFPTDTQYF
CDR3nt: TGTGCCAGCAGCTTAGACGACTTTCCCACAGATACGCAGTATTTT

j_gene: TRBJ2-2
abundance: -
d_gene: -
v_gene: TRBV29-1
CDR3aa: CSAQVAGNTGELFF
CDR3nt: TGCAGCGCCCAGGTCGCGGGGAACACCGGGGAGCTGTTTTTT

j_gene: TRBJ2-1
abundance: -
d_gene: TRBD2
v_gene: TRBV5-4
CDR3aa: CASSLELAGGYNEQFF
CDR3nt: TGTGCCAGCAGCTTGGAACTAGCGGGGGGATACAATGAGCAGTTCTTC

j_gene: TRBJ2-7
abundance: -
d_gene: TRBD2
v_gene: TRBV23-1
CDR3aa: CASSQSRGLADTYEQYF
CDR3nt: TGCGCCAGCAGTCAATCTAGAGGACTAGCGGATACCTACGAGCAGTACTTC

j_gene: TRBJ2-7
abundance: -
d_gene: -
v_gene: TRBV7-9
CDR3aa: CASSPPGWGGTYEQYF
CDR3nt: TGTGCCAGCAGCCCACCGGGATGGGGAGGAACCTACGAGCAGTACTTC

j_gene: TRBJ2-1
abundance: once
d_gene: -
v_gene: TRBV11-2
CDR3aa: CASSLAPLGRGEQFF
CDR3nt: TGTGCCAGCAGCTTAGCCCCATTGGGGCGCGGCGAGCAGTTCTTC

j_gene: TRBJ1-3
abundance: -
d_gene: -
v_gene: TRBV7-8
CDR3aa: CASLTAAFSGNTIYF
CDR3nt: TGTGCCAGCTTGACAGCAGCCTTCTCTGGAAACACCATATATTTT

j_gene: TRBJ1-1
abundance: few
d_gene: TRBD1
v_gene: TRBV24-1
CDR3aa: CATSDWTGEAFF
CDR3nt: TGTGCCACCAGTGATTGGACAGGTGAAGCTTTCTTT

j_gene: TRBJ1-2
abundance: -
d_gene: -
v_gene: TRBV16
CDR3aa: CASSQPTVNYGYTF
CDR3nt: TGTGCCAGCAGCCAACCGACAGTCAACTATGGCTACACCTTC

j_gene: TRBJ2-7
abundance: few
d_gene: -
v_gene: TRBV25-1
CDR3aa: CATADVRASRENEQYF
CDR3nt: TGTGCCACGGCGGACGTCAGGGCGTCCCGGGAGAACGAGCAGTACTTC

j_gene: TRBJ1-1
abundance: once
d_gene: -
v_gene: TRBV7-8
CDR3aa: CASSPEEMAGEAFF
CDR3nt: TGTGCCAGCAGCCCCGAAGAGATGGCAGGTGAAGCTTTCTTT

j_gene: TRBJ2-2
abundance: -
d_gene: TRBD2
v_gene: TRBV4-3
CDR3aa: CASSQDWERGVSNTGELFF
CDR3nt: TGCGCCAGCAGCCAAGATTGGGAGCGGGGGGTATCAAACACCGGGGAGCTGTTTTTT